This T cell receptor (beta chain) was recovered during a study of OX40 agonist ivuxolimab in advanced cancers. Background on the whole study: The costimulatory receptor OX40 (CD134) was targeted by ivuxolimab, a fully human IgG2 agonistic monoclonal antibody. Intravenous ivuxolimab was administered to patients every 2 weeks at six dose levels: 0.01, 0.1, 0.3, 1.5, 3 and 10 mg/kg. Among the roughly 50 dose-escalation patients, around 20 had hepatocellular carcinoma, some 15 melanoma, 9 renal cell carcinoma and 9 head and neck cancer. In the dose-escalation cohort, 82.7% of patients were male, and the mean age was around 60 years, with a range of about 23 to 85. Patients were allowed to have had prior anti-PD-1, anti-PD-L1 or anti-CTLA-4 therapy, and 30% to 50% of the dose-escalation patients had previously received checkpoint inhibitors. Three dose-escalation patients achieved partial responses, one with hepatocellular carcinoma and two with cutaneous melanoma. Peripheral TCRbeta sequencing was intended to test whether TCR sequence diversity was altered and clonal T-cell expansion was caused by ivuxolimab. The paper covers the monotherapy dose-escalation part of the phase I ivuxolimab trial, which included N ≈ 50 patients.

For sequencing of the TCRbeta CDR3 region, genomic DNA was extracted from the sorted cells. The immunoSEQ Assay was used to sequence the TCRbeta CDR3 regions. As stored in TCRdb, this immuneACCESS dataset retains in-frame rearrangements with V and J assigned. A fraction of the clones does not appear; measured against another copy, unresolved V genes explain less than half of the discrepancy, and the remainder lacks a known reason. Counted in this sample were more than 60,000 clones; over 80% of them appeared once. Jointly, the top ten make up about 4% of the sample. Overall results and qualifications from the work: At doses from 0.1 to 3.0 mg/kg, clonal expansion was seen in both CD4+ and CD8+ blood T cells between baseline and week 6. The antigen specificity of the clonally expanded peripheral T cells was not determined. Low levels of normalized T-cell clonal expansion were also seen in some patients who did not respond. In partial responders in the 0.1-3.0 mg/kg groups, normalized peripheral clonal expansion was found to be among the lowest, especially among CD8+ T cells. After ivuxolimab, expanded clones were on average more numerous among CD8+ T cells than among CD4+ T cells.

Remarks on this clone: There is no known antigen for this receptor. Qualities for individual bases were not recorded, and no much larger clone is one base off.

Patients with autoimmune disease history or receiving systemic immunosuppression were excluded from the trial. In every dose cohort, peripheral blood was drawn for TCR sequencing at baseline, cycle 4 day 1, and cycle 7 day 1. Samples were obtained from an open-label, multicenter, first-in-human phase I dose-escalation trial of ivuxolimab. Adults with locally advanced or metastatic melanoma, renal cell, hepatocellular, or head and neck squamous cell carcinoma were enrolled in the trial. Before TCR sequencing, CD4+ T cells and CD8+ T cells from peripheral blood were sorted into separate populations. Between the V and J ends, shortened by 3 bases and 5 bases respectively, the junction contains 14 bases. Based on the germline V gene (reference sequence), the CDR1 and CDR2 sequences are WNHNN and SYGVQD. The CDR3 numbers 14 residues from cysteine through phenylalanine. Of the read, only the CDR3 DNA is kept; its 42 bases are in frame from base 1.

The rearrangement combines TRBV10-1 with TRBJ2-7; TRBD2 is possibly the D segment (7 matching bases). The sequence derives from an adult with an advanced solid tumor such as melanoma, head and neck, liver or kidney cancer. The material was CD4+ or CD8+ T cells sorted from blood, obtained in a trial of the OX40 agonist ivuxolimab. The DNA sequence is as follows: TGCGCCAGCAGTGACGGGGGGCTTCCCCACGAGCAGTACTTC. This is translated as CASSDGGLPHEQYF.